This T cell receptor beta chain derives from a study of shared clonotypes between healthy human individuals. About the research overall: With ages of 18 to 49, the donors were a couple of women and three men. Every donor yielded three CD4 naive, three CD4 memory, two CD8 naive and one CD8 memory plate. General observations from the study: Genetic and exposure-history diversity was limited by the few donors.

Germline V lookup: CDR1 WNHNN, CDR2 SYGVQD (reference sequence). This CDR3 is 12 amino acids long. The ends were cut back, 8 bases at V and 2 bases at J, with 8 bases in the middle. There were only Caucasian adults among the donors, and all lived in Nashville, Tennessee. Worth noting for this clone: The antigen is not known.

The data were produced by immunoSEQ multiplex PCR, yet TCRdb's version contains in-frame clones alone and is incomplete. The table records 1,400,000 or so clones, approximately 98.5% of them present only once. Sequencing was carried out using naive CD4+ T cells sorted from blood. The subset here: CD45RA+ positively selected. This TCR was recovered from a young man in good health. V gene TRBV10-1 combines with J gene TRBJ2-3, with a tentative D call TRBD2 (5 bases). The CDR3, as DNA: TGCGCCAGCGGAGCGGTCACAGATACGCAGTATTTT. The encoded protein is CASGAVTDTQYF.